Listed here are 15 T cell receptor beta chains from one sample, sequenced in a study of tumor-infiltrating lymphocytes in primary liver carcinoma. Starting material for RNA and DNA co-extraction consisted of about 17-32 mg of unsorted bulk tissue. TCR beta cDNA was made from 400 to 500 ng total RNA with a constant-region primer. Three nested multiplex PCR rounds, a slightly modified ARM-PCR method, built the TCR beta libraries. PCR rounds one and two used TRBV1-TRBV30 forward primers with a C-beta reverse primer for around 11 cycles each. One entry per CDR3 protein results from TCRdb running MiXCR on the multiplex PCR reads. This table has 95,000 to 150,000 distinct CDR3 sequences, under 65% appearing once. The specimen sequenced was liver tumor tissue from sampling region 3. The subset was: tumor region T3, left-lateral pole. Receptors were obtained from a woman aged 55 to 70 with primary liver carcinoma and hepatitis B virus infection.

The rearrangement uses TRBV6-1 and TRBJ2-7; tentatively, D is TRBD1 (5 bases). CDR3 length equals 14 residues. The germline CDR1 and CDR2 sequences are MNHNS and SASEGT. V was pared by 7 bases and J by 6 bases, with 19 bases between. The CDR3 here is CASNLDKGCCEQYF. The CDR3 coding sequence is TGTGCCAGCAACTTAGACAAGGGGTGCTGCGAGCAGTACTTC.

This clonotype has only a few counts. This sequence joins TRBV6-4 and TRBJ2-3, with TRBD2 identical over 13 bases. The CDR3 runs 15 residues. The V gene's germline CDR1 is MRHNA and CDR2 SNTAGT. V was pared by 5 bases and J by 4 bases, with 3 bases of the junction left unmatched. CDR3 bases: TGTGCCAGCAGTCCGGGACTAGCGGGGTCAGATACGCAGTATTTT. Amino acid sequence: CASSPGLAGSDTQYF.

This clonotype was picked up one time. Since the CDR3 does not end with the conserved phenylalanine or tryptophan, this likely comes from a read error. The rearrangement joins TRBV11-2 to TRBJ2-3; 10 bases agree with TRBD1. V dropped 5 bases and J dropped 6; count of bases not matched to a gene: 14. The germline V gene encodes CDR1 SGHAT and CDR2 FQNNGV. The CDR3 extends over 17 amino acids. Here the CDR3 DNA reads TGTGCCAGCAGCCCGGGACAGGGGACGAGAGGGGCGGATACGCAGTATTAT. This encodes CASSPGQGTRGADTQYY.

To note about this clonotype: Compared with germline, one end of the junction differs, possibly owing to a read error. This chain joins TRBV11-2 and TRBJ1-2; D not certain. Germline V gene lookup returns CDR1 SGHAT and CDR2 FQNNGV. This CDR3 is built from 14 residues. CDR3 loop: CASGLDPVGSDYTF. CDR3 DNA: TGTGCCAGCGGCTTAGATCCAGTAGGTTCAGACTACACCTTC.

This clonotype was seen a few times. The J gene is TRBJ2-5, the V gene TRBV21-1. TRBV21-1 is a known pseudogene. This CDR3 is 16 amino acids long. DNA for the CDR3: TGTGCCAGCAGCAAATTTGCGCGGATTCGTCAAGAGACCCAGTACTTC. Amino acid sequence: CASSKFARIRQETQYF.

Worth noting for this clonotype: One junction end does not reproduce the germline sequence, and a read error may be involved. This chain uses TRBV11-3 with TRBJ2-7; tentatively, D is TRBD2 (5 bases). The CDR3 spans 13 residues. Germline lookup yields CDR1 SGHNT and CDR2 YENEEA. The CDR3 DNA reads as TGTGCCAACCGCCTGTCCGGGGTTGGCGAGCAATACTTC. Translating gives CANRLSGVGEQYF.

This clonotype occurred many times. The chain combines TRBV12-3 or TRBV12-4 with TRBJ2-2; D perhaps matches TRBD1 (5 bases). The CDR3 runs 13 residues. The ends were cut back, 6 bases at V and 6 bases at J, with 11 bases in the middle. The CDR3 loop is CASRPQGAGELFF. The CDR3 DNA reads as TGTGCCAGCAGACCACAAGGGGCCGGGGAGCTGTTTTTT.

This clonotype appeared a single time. The chain couples TRBV18 to TRBJ2-7; D is perhaps TRBD2 (5 bases). Germline lookup yields CDR1 KGHSH and CDR2 LQKENI. The CDR3 length is 12 residues. CDR3 in amino acids: CATGVAHYEQYF. The CDR3 DNA sequence: TGTGCGACCGGGGTAGCCCACTACGAGCAGTACTTC.

Comments on this clonotype: A single base separates this from a much larger clone, so it may be a read error. V usage is TRBV5-6 and J usage is TRBJ2-7; 15 bases agree with TRBD2. CDR3 length: 17 amino acids. The germline V gene encodes CDR1 SGHDT and CDR2 YYEEEE. This CDR3 is CTSSRWTSGRARYEQYF. The CDR3 DNA sequence: TGTACCAGCAGCCGATGGACTAGCGGGAGGGCCAGGTACGAGCAGTACTTC.

This clonotype was counted between two and nine times. The chain couples TRBV28 to TRBJ1-2; D call uncertain. The CDR3 length is 13 residues. V lost 6 bases, J lost 2 bases, and 10 bases lay in between. Germline lookup yields CDR1 MDHEN and CDR2 SYDVKM. DNA for the CDR3: TGTGCCAGCAGACGCGACGGAAACTATGGCTACACCTTC. Protein sequence: CASRRDGNYGYTF.

The chain is built from TRBV11-2 and TRBJ2-5, with D perhaps matching TRBD2 (5 bases). CDR3 length equals 13 residues. Deletions cut 5 bases from V and 3 bases from J, with 10 bases between. Per germline, CDR1 SGHAT and CDR2 FQNNGV. DNA for the CDR3: TGTGCCAGCAGCATGAACGGGGAAGAGACCCAGTACTTC. It translates to CASSMNGEETQYF.

V usage is TRBV10-3 and J usage is TRBJ2-7, with TRBD1 matching 7 bases. Germline V gene data show CDR1 as ENHRY and CDR2 as SYGVKD. The V gene end was trimmed by 8 bases and the J gene end by 3 bases; junction bases not matched to a gene: 10. This CDR3 has 14 residues. The CDR3 region is CAIARQGIGYEQYF. The CDR3, as DNA: TGTGCCATCGCGAGACAGGGTATAGGCTACGAGCAGTACTTC.

Of note for this clonotype: The junction differs from germline at one of its ends, possibly a read error. The chain joins TRBV11-2 to TRBJ2-5; D is possibly TRBD2 (7 bases). Germline CDR1 SGHAT, CDR2 FQNNGV. CDR3 size: 16 residues. CDR3 region: CASGSRGGALRETQYF. The DNA for the CDR3 is TGTGCCAGCGGCTCGAGAGGGGGGGCTCTACGAGAGACTCAGTACTTC.

Worth noting for this clonotype: The CDR3 ends on some other residue instead of the conserved phenylalanine or tryptophan, so this is likely a read error. No DNA is shown, since the ends of the CDR3 on it are uncertain; the CDR3 is the one TCRdb lists. The gene calls are TRBV11-3 and TRBJ2-6. The CDR3 extends over 16 residues, inclusive of both ends. Germline-derived CDR1 and CDR2 are SGHNT and YENEEA. The CDR3 loop is CASSFGGSAGANVLTV.

About this clonotype itself: At one end the junction does not follow the germline gene, possibly because of a read error. The chain combines TRBV25-1 with TRBJ2-7; unclear D gene. The CDR3 contains 18 residues. Germline V gene lookup returns CDR1 MGHDK and CDR2 SYGVNS. CDR3 amino acids: CVSSEGWSSLSTSYEQYF. CDR3 bases: TGTGTCAGCAGTGAAGGATGGTCCTCCCTAAGCACTTCCTACGAGCAGTACTTC.